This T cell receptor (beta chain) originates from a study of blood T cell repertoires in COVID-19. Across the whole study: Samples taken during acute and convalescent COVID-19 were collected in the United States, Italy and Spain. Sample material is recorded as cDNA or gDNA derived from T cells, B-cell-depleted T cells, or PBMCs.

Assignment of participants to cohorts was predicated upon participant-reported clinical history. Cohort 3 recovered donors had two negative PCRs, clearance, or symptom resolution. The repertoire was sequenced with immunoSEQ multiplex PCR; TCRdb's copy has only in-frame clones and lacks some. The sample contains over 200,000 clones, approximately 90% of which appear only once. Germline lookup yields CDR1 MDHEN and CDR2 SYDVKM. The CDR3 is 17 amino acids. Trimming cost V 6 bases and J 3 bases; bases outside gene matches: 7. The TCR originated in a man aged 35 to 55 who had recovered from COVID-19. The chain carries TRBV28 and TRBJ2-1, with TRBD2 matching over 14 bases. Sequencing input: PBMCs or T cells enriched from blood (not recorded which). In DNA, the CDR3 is TGTGCCAGCAGCCCACCGGGACTAGCGGGAGTCTACAATGAGCAGTTCTTC. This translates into CASSPPGLAGVYNEQFF.